This TCR beta chain is from a study of blood T cell repertoires in COVID-19. At the level of the study: COVID-19 samples collected from the United States, Italy and Spain covered acute and convalescent phases. Nucleic acid was either cDNA or gDNA, and it came from T cells, B-cell-depleted T cells, or PBMCs.

Libraries were prepared by immunoSEQ multiplex PCR; TCRdb keeps only in-frame clonotypes and omits some of them. The sample contains some 250,000 clones, roughly four fifths of which appear only once. Individuals drawn from 20 to 30 US areas were roughly 18 to 95 years old. Assignments of participants to cohorts depended upon their own reported clinical history. The sequence came from a man in his forties who had recovered from COVID-19. Sequenced sample: PBMCs or T cells enriched from blood (not recorded which).

CDR3 residues: CASSLSQGGAGSPLHF. CDR3 bases: TGTGCCAGCAGTTTATCGCAAGGGGGGGCCGGATCACCCCTCCACTTT. V and J are TRBV27 and TRBJ1-6; TRBD1 is a possible D gene (6 bases). The CDR3 is 16 residues long. Trimming pared 0 bases from V and 10 bases from J, leaving 16 bases between. Germline V gene sequence: CDR1 MNHEY, CDR2 SMNVEV (reference sequence).